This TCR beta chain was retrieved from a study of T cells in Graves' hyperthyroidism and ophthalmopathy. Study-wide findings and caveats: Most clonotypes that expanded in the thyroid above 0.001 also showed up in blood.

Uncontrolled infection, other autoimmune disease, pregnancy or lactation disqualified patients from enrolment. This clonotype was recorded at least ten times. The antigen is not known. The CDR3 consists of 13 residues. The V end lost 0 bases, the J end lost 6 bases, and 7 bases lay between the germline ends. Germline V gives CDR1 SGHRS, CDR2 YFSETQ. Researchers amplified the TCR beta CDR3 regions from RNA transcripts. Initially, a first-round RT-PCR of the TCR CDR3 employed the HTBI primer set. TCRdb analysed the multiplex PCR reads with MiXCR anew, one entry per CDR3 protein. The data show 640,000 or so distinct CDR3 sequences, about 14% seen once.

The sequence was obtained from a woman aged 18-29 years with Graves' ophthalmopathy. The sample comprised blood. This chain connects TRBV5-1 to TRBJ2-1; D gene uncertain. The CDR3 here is CASSLGPGNEQFF. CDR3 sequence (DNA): TGCGCCAGCAGCTTGGGTCCTGGCAATGAGCAGTTCTTC.